This TCR beta chain appears in the sequencing data of a study of blood T cell repertoires in COVID-19. Overall study context: Italy, Spain and the United States were the sources of the convalescent and acute COVID-19 samples. PBMCs, B-cell-depleted T cells, or T cells were the source of the cDNA or gDNA that made up the material.

The germline CDR1 and CDR2 sequences are ENHRY and SYGVKD. The V end was cut by 6 bases, the J end by 1 base, with 10 bases between. The CDR3 extends over 13 amino acids. This clone was detected a few times. Profiling relied on immunoSEQ multiplex PCR, and the TCRdb table lists in-frame clones only, not all of them. The sample contains 340,000 or so clones, 80% to 90% of which appear only once. The chain is built from TRBV10-3 and TRBJ2-7; D may be TRBD2 (5 bases). Sequencing input: PBMCs or T cells enriched from blood (not recorded which). The clonotype comes from a woman in her 40s with acute COVID-19. The CDR3 loop reads CAISPGGSYEQYF. The CDR3, as DNA: TGTGCCATCAGCCCAGGAGGTTCCTACGAGCAGTACTTC.